This note documents a single T cell receptor beta chain sequence. This CDR3 comprises 17 residues. Trimming cost V 4 bases and J 4 bases; bases outside gene matches: 15. CDR1 is MNHEY and CDR2 is SVGEGT in the germline V gene. This sample was taken from a study of T cell responses to AZD1222 COVID-19 vaccine. The repertoire was sequenced with immunoSEQ multiplex PCR; TCRdb's copy has only in-frame clones and lacks some. The profile shows 110,000 or so clones, more than 75% of them singletons. The receptor was derived from an adult who received the AZD1222 COVID-19 vaccine. The chain links TRBV6-2 or TRBV6-3 to TRBJ2-7; 8 nucleotides match TRBD2. Sequencing used peripheral blood, obtained 28 days after the second AZD1222 dose. The CDR3 DNA follows: TGTGCCAGCAGTTCCAAACCGAGCGGGAGAAAGAAGTACGAGCAGTACTTC. Protein sequence: CASSSKPSGRKKYEQYF.